These T cell receptor beta chains were read from a single sample in a study of T cells in Graves' hyperthyroidism and ophthalmopathy. Via MiXCR, TCRdb re-called the multiplex PCR reads, giving one row per CDR3 protein. The sample lists 340,000 or so distinct CDR3 sequences, roughly 17% occurring once. Sequencing was performed on blood. The receptors stem from a man between 25 and 39 years old with Graves' hyperthyroidism. Each CDR3 is given with its conserved first and last residue. Each record gives: clone size, V gene, J gene, D gene, CDR3 protein, CDR3 DNA. The D gene is left open where the match is weak. Some rows have no size entry. The others give once, few or many, or a class for an expanded clone.

>many|TRBV20-1|TRBJ2-3|-
CSAREGSRDTQYF
TGCAGTGCTAGAGAAGGCTCTCGAGATACGCAGTATTTT
>-|TRBV11-2|TRBJ2-1|TRBD2
CASSLREGHPYNEQFF
TGTGCCAGCAGCCTGAGGGAGGGCCATCCCTACAATGAGCAGTTCTTC
>-|TRBV5-1|TRBJ2-5|-
CASRPVGVGFGETQYF
TGCGCCAGCAGACCGGTGGGGGTAGGTTTCGGAGAGACCCAGTACTTC
>few|TRBV19|TRBJ2-3|-
CASSISKNQPLTDTQYF
TGTGCCAGTAGTATTTCAAAGAATCAACCCCTCACAGATACGCAGTATTTT
>many|TRBV20-1|TRBJ2-5|-
CSARGIGGSRTSETQYF
TGCAGTGCTAGAGGGATCGGAGGGTCCAGAACGTCAGAGACCCAGTACTTC
>many|TRBV6-1|TRBJ2-1|-
CASRKTPSNEQFF
TGTGCCAGCAGGAAAACACCATCGAATGAGCAGTTCTTC
>many|TRBV6-1|TRBJ2-1|TRBD2
CASNLLGRNAYNEQFF
TGTGCCAGCAACCTACTCGGGAGGAACGCCTACAATGAGCAGTTCTTC
>-|TRBV29-1|TRBJ2-5|-
CSGTLQETQYF
TGCAGCGGGACACTCCAAGAGACCCAGTACTTC
>-|TRBV5-1|TRBJ2-1|TRBD2
CASSGLAGRYEQFF
TGCGCCAGCAGTGGCCTAGCGGGAAGGTATGAGCAGTTCTTC
>-|TRBV4-1|TRBJ2-7|-
CASSQGQIYEQYF
TGCGCCAGCAGCCAAGGACAGATCTACGAGCAGTACTTC
>-|TRBV28|TRBJ2-7|TRBD1
CASRGNRDRALRGQYF
TGTGCCAGCAGGGGTAACCGGGACAGGGCCCTAAGAGGGCAGTACTTC
>many|TRBV18|TRBJ1-5|TRBD1
CASSPGGSNQPQHF
TGTGCCAGCTCCCCAGGGGGGAGCAATCAGCCCCAGCATTTT
>many|TRBV29-1|TRBJ2-2|-
CSGFGSANTGELFF
TGCAGTGGCTTTGGGTCTGCGAACACCGGGGAGCTGTTTTTT
>many|TRBV28|TRBJ2-3|-
CASSFRTLSASTDTQYF
TGTGCCAGCAGTTTCCGTACCCTTTCGGCTAGCACAGATACGCAGTATTTT
>many|TRBV18|TRBJ1-5|-
CASSDRQVTNQPQHF
TGTGCCAGCTCAGACAGACAGGTAACTAATCAGCCCCAGCATTTT
>few|TRBV9|TRBJ2-2|-
CASSPGTPKTSNTGELFF
TGTGCCAGCAGCCCCGGGACACCGAAAACATCCAACACCGGGGAGCTGTTTTTT
>-|TRBV20-1|TRBJ2-1|TRBD2
CSARGLAGVDEQFF
TGCAGTGCTAGGGGACTAGCGGGAGTTGATGAGCAGTTCTTC
>many|TRBV7-2|TRBJ2-7|-
CASSPSGLSSYEQYF
TGTGCCAGCAGCCCCTCGGGACTGAGCTCCTACGAGCAGTACTTC
>few|TRBV5-6|TRBJ2-7|TRBD1
CASTDREVVDEQYF
TGTGCCAGCACCGACAGGGAAGTTGTGGACGAGCAGTACTTC
>many|TRBV7-8|TRBJ2-2|-
CASSPTTANTGELFF
TGTGCCAGCAGCCCCACTACAGCTAACACCGGGGAGCTGTTTTTT
>many|TRBV7-3|TRBJ2-1|-
CASSTGEGNEQFF
TGTGCCAGCAGCACGGGAGAGGGAAATGAGCAGTTCTTC
>many|TRBV12-3/TRBV12-4|TRBJ2-3|-
CASSFTFTDTQYF
TGTGCCAGCAGTTTTACCTTCACAGATACGCAGTATTTT
>many|TRBV2|TRBJ2-3|-
CASSELRGADTQYF
TGTGCCAGCAGTGAATTAAGGGGAGCAGATACGCAGTATTTT
>-|TRBV5-8|TRBJ2-1|-
CASSSRGYSPYNEQFF
TGTGCCAGCAGCTCTCGAGGGTATTCGCCGTACAATGAGCAGTTCTTC
>few|TRBV10-3|TRBJ2-1|TRBD2
CAISGASGWNEQFF
TGTGCCATCAGTGGGGCTAGCGGGTGGAATGAGCAGTTCTTC
>few|TRBV6-4|TRBJ2-1|TRBD2
CASDQGLAGGYEQFF
TGTGCCAGCGATCAAGGACTAGCGGGAGGATATGAGCAGTTCTTC
>many|TRBV2|TRBJ2-5|-
CASRGSARETQYF
TGTGCCAGCAGGGGGTCGGCACGAGAGACCCAGTACTTC
>-|TRBV20-1|TRBJ1-2|TRBD1
CSAISGTGQGYTF
TGCAGTGCTATTTCCGGGACAGGGCAAGGCTACACCTTC
>few|TRBV28|TRBJ1-5|TRBD1
CASSSRQGKKSNQPQHF
TGTGCCAGCAGTTCTCGACAGGGGAAGAAAAGCAATCAGCCCCAGCATTTT
>-|TRBV5-1|TRBJ1-2|-
CASSLGVLTGYTF
TGCGCCAGCAGCTTAGGGGTTCTTACGGGCTACACCTTC
>many|TRBV18|TRBJ2-3|-
CASSSRGGRSTDTQYF
TGTGCCAGCTCATCTCGAGGGGGTAGAAGCACAGATACGCAGTATTTT
>few|TRBV6-1|TRBJ1-1|-
CASSEEEDKWGEAFF
TGTGCCAGCAGTGAAGAAGAAGACAAGTGGGGTGAAGCTTTCTTT
>-|TRBV9|TRBJ1-1|TRBD1
CASSVGSGGDSEAFF
TGTGCCAGCAGCGTAGGTTCCGGGGGGGACAGTGAAGCTTTCTTT
>-|TRBV4-2|TRBJ2-7|TRBD2
CASSQDGAGASYEQYF
TGTGCCAGCAGCCAAGATGGGGCGGGAGCCTCCTACGAGCAGTACTTC
>many|TRBV27|TRBJ2-3|-
CASSFNREDTQYF
TGTGCCAGCAGTTTCAATCGGGAAGATACGCAGTATTTT
>-|TRBV24-1|TRBJ2-5|-
CATSDLKQNQETQYF
TGTGCCACCAGTGATTTAAAACAGAACCAAGAGACCCAGTACTTC
>many|TRBV28|TRBJ1-4|TRBD1
CASRGQGGEKLFF
TGTGCCAGCAGGGGACAGGGAGGGGAAAAACTGTTTTTT
>few|TRBV2|TRBJ1-6|-
CASSPGPSGNSPLHF
TGTGCCAGCAGTCCCGGCCCATCGGGGAATTCACCCCTCCACTTT
>many|TRBV7-3|TRBJ2-7|-
CASSLGPSGEQYF
TGTGCCAGCAGCCTCGGACCCTCCGGGGAGCAGTACTTC
>-|TRBV28|TRBJ1-2|-
CASSPHREVGYTF
TGTGCCAGCAGTCCACACAGGGAGGTCGGCTACACCTTC
>-|TRBV6-5|TRBJ2-1|-
CASSSPGAKDEQFF
TGTGCCAGCAGTTCTCCGGGGGCGAAGGATGAGCAGTTCTTC
>few|TRBV11-3|TRBJ2-2|-
CASAGGNTGELFF
TGTGCCAGCGCGGGCGGCAACACCGGGGAGCTGTTTTTT
>-|TRBV12-5|TRBJ2-7|-
CASGFGQAGSNEQYF
TGTGCTAGTGGTTTCGGTCAAGCGGGTTCCAACGAGCAGTACTTC
>many|TRBV5-1|TRBJ2-1|-
CASSERPQGGNGDEQFF
TGCGCCAGCAGCGAAAGACCCCAAGGGGGGAATGGCGATGAGCAGTTCTTC
>many|TRBV18|TRBJ1-1|-
CASSLFGRTEAFF
TGTGCCAGCTCACTTTTCGGGCGAACTGAAGCTTTCTTT